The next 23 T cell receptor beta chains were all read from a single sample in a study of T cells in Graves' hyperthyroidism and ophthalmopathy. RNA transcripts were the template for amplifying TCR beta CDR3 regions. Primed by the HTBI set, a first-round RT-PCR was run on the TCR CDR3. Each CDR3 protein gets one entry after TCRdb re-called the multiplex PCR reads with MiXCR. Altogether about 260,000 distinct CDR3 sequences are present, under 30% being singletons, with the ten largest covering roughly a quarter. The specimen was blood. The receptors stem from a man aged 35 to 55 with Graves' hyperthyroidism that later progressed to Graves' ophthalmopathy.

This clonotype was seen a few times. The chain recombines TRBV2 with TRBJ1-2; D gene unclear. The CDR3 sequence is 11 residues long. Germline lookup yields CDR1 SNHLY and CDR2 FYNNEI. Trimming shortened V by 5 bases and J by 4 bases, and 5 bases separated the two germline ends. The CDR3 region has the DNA TGTGCCAGCAGTCGCACCTATGGCTACACCTTC. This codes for CASSRTYGYTF.

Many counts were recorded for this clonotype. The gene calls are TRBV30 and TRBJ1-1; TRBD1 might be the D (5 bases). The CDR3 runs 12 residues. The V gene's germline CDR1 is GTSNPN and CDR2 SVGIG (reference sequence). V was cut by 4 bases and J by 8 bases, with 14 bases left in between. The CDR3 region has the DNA TGTGCCTGGAAACCCCCACAGGTCGAAGCTTTCTTT. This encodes CAWKPPQVEAFF.

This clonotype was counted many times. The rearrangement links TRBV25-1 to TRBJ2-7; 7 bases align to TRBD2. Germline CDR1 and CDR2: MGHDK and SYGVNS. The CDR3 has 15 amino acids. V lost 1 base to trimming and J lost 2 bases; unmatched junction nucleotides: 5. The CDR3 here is CASSESSGYPYEQYF. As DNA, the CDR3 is TGTGCCAGCAGTGAATCTAGCGGTTACCCCTACGAGCAGTACTTC.

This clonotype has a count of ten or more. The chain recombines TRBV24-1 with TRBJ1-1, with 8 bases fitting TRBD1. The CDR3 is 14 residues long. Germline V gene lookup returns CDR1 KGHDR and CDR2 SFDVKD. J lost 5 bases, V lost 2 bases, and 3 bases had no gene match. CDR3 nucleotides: TGTGCCACCAGTGATTCACAGGGGGGGACTGAAGCTTTCTTT. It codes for CATSDSQGGTEAFF.

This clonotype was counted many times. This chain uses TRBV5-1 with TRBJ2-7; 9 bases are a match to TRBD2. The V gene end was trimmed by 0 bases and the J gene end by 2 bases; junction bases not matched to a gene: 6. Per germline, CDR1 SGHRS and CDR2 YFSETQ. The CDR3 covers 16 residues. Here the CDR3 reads CASSLAGSSGTYEQYF. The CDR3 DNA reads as TGCGCCAGCAGCTTGGCCGGGTCTAGCGGGACCTACGAGCAGTACTTC.

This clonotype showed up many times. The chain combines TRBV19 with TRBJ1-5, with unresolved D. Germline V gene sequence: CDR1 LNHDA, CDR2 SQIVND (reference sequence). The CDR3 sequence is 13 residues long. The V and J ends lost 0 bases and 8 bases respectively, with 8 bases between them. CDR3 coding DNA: TGTGCCAGTAGTATAGATCCGGCGGAGCCCCAGCATTTT. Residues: CASSIDPAEPQHF.

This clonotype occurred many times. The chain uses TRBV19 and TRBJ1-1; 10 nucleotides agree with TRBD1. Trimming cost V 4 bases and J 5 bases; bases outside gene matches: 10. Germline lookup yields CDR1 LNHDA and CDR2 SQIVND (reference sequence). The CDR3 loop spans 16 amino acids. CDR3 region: CASSKPVGQGYTEAFF. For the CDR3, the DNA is TGTGCCAGTAGTAAGCCGGTGGGACAGGGGTATACTGAAGCTTTCTTT.

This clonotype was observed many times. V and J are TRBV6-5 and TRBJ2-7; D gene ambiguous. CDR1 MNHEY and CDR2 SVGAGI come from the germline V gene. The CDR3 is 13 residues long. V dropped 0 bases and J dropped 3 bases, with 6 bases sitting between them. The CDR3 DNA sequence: TGTGCCAGCAGTTACTCGATCAGCTACGAGCAGTACTTC. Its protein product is CASSYSISYEQYF.

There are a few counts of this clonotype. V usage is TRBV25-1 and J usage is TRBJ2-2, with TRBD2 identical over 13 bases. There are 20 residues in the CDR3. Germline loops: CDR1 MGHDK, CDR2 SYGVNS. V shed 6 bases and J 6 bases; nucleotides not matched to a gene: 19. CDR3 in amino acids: CASRRRTSGSRRWDPGELFF. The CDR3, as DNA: TGTGCCAGCAGAAGACGGACTAGCGGGAGCAGGAGATGGGATCCCGGGGAGCTGTTTTTT.

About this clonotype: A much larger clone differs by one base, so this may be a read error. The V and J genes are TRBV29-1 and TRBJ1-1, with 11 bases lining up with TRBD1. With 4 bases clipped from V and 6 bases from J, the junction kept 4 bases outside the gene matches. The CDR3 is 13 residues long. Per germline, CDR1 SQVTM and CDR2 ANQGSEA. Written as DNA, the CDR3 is TGCAGCGTTGGGACAGGGGGCCGCTCTGAAGCTTTCTTT. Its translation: CSVGTGGRSEAFF.

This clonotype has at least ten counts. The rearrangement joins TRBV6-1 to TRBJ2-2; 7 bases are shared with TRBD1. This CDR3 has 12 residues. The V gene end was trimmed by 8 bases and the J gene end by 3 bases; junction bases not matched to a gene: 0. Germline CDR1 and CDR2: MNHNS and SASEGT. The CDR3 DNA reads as TGTGCCAGCGGGACAGACACCGGGGAGCTGTTTTTT. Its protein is CASGTDTGELFF.

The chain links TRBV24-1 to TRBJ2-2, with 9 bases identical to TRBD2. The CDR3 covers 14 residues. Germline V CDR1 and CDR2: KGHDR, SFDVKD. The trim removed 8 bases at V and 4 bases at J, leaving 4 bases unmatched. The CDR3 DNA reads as TGTGCCACCACCAGCGGGAGGAGCACCGGGGAGCTGTTTTTT. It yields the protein CATTSGRSTGELFF.

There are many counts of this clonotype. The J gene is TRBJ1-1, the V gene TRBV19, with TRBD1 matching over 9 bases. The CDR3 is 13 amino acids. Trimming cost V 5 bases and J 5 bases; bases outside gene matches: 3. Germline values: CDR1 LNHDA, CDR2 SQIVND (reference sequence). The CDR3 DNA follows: TGTGCCAGTAGTGGACAGGGGTGGACTGAAGCTTTCTTT. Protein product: CASSGQGWTEAFF.

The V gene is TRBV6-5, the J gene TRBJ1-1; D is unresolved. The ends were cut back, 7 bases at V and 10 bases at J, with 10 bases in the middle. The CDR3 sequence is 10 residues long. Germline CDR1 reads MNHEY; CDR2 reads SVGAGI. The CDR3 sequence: CASTAIRAFF. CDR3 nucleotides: TGTGCCAGCACCGCCATAAGAGCTTTCTTT.

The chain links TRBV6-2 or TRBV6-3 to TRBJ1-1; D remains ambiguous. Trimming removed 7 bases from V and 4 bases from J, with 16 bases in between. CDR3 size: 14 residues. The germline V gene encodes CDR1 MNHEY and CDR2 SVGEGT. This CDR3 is CASTLRDFGTEAFF. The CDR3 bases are TGTGCCAGCACCCTACGGGATTTTGGCACTGAAGCTTTCTTT.

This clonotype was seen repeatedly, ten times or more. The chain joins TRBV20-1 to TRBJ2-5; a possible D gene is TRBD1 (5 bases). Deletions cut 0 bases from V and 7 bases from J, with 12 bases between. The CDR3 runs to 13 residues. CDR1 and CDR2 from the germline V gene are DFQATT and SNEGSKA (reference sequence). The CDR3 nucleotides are TGCAGTGCTAGAGATGCCAGGGTTGGGACCCAGTACTTC. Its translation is CSARDARVGTQYF.

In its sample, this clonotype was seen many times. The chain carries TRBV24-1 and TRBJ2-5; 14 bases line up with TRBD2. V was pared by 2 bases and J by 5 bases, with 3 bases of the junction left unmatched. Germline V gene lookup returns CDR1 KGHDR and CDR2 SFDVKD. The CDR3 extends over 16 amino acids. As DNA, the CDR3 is TGTGCCACCAGTGATTCGACTAGCGGGAGGGGGGAGACCCAGTACTTC. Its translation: CATSDSTSGRGETQYF.

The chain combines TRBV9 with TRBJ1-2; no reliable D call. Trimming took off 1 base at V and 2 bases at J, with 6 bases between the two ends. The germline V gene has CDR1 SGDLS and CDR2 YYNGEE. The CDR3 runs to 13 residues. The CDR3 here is CASSVHGNYGYTF. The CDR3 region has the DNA TGTGCCAGCAGCGTACACGGCAACTATGGCTACACCTTC. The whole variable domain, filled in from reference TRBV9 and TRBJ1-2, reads DSGVTQTPKHLITATGQRVTLRCSPRSGDLSVYWYQQSLDQGLQFLIQYYNGEERAKGNILERFSAQQFPDLHSELNLSSLELGDSALYFCASSVHGNYGYTFGSGTRLTVV.

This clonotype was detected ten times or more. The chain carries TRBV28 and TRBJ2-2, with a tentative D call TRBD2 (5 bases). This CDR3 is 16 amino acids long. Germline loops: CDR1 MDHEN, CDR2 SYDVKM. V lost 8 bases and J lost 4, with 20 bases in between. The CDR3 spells CASPEVGEKGTGELFF. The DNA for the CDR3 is TGTGCCAGCCCCGAAGTCGGGGAGAAAGGCACCGGGGAGCTGTTTTTT. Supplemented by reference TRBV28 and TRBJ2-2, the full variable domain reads DVKVTQSSRYLVKRTGEKVFLECVQDMDHENMFWYRQDPGLGLRLIYFSYDVKMKEKGDIPEGYSVSREKKERFSLILESASTNQTSMYLCASPEVGEKGTGELFFGEGSRLTVL.

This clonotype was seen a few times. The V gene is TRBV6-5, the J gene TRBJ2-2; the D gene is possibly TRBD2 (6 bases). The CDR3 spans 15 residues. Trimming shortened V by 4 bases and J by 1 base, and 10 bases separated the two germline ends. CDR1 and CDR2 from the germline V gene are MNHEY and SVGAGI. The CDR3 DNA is TGTGCCAGCAGTTCGGGACTCCTGAACACCGGGGAGCTGTTTTTT. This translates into CASSSGLLNTGELFF.

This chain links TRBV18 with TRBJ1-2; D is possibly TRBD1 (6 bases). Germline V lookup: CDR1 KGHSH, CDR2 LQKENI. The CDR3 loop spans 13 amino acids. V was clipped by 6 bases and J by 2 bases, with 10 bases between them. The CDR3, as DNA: TGTGCCAGCTCTCAGGGGAACAACTATGGCTACACCTTC. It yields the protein CASSQGNNYGYTF.

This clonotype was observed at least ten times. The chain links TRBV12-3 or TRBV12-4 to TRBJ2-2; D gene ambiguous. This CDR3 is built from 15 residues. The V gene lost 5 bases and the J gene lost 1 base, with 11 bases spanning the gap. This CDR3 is CASSPDPGNTGELFF. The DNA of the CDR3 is TGTGCCAGCAGTCCCGACCCCGGGAACACCGGGGAGCTGTTTTTT.

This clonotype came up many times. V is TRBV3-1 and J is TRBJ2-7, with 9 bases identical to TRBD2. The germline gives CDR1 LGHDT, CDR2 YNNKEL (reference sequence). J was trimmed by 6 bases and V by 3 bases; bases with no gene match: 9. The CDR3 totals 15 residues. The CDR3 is CASSQSLAGFFEQYF. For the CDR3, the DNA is TGTGCCAGCAGCCAGAGCCTAGCGGGATTCTTCGAGCAGTACTTC.